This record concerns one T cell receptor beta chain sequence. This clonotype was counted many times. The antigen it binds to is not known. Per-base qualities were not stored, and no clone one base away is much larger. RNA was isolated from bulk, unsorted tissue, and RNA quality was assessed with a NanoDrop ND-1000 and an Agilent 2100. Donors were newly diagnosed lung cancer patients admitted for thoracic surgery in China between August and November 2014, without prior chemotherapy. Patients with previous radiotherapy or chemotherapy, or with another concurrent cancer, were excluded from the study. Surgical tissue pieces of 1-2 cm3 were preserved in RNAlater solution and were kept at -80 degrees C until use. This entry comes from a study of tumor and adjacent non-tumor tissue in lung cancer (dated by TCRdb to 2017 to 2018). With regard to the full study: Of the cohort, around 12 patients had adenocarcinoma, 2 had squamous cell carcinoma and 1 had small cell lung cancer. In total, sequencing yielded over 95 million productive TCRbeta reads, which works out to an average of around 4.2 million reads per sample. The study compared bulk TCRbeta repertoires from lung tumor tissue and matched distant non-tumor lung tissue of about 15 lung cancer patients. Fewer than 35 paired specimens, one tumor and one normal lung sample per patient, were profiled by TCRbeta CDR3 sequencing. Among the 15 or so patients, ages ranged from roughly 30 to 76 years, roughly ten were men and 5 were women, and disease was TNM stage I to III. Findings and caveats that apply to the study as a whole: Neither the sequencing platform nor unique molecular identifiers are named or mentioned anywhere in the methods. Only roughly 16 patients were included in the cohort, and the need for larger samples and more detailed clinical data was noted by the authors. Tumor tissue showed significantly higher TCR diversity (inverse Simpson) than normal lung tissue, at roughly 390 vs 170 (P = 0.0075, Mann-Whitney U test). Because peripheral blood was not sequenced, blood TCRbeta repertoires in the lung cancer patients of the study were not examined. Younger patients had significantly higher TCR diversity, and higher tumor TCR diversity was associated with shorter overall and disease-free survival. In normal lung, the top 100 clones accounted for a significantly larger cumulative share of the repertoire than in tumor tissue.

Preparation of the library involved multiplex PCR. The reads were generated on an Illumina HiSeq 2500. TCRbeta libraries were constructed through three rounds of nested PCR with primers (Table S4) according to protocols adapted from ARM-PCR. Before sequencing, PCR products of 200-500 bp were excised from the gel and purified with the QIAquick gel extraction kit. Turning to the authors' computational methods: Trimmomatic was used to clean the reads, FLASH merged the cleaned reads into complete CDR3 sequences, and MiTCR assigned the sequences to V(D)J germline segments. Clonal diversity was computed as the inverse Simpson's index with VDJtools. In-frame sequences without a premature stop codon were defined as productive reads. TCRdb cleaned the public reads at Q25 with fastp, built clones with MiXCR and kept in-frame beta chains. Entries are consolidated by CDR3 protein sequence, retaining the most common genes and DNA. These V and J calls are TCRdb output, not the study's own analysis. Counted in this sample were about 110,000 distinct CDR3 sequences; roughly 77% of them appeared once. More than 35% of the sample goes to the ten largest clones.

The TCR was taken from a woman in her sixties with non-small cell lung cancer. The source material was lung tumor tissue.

The nucleotides read TGCAGCGTCCGAGGGGGGACTAATGAAAAACTGTTTTTT. Translated, it gives CSVRGGTNEKLFF. The chain was built from TRBV29-1 and TRBJ1-4; the D gene is possibly TRBD1, with 6 bases matching. The junction shows trimming of 6 bases on V and 2 bases on J, plus 10 bases between the germline ends. The germline V gene encodes CDR1 SQVTM and CDR2 ANQGSEA. The CDR3 covers 13 residues, taking in both the cysteine and the phenylalanine. CDR3 DNA is the only sequence kept; it has 39 bases, read in frame from the first base.